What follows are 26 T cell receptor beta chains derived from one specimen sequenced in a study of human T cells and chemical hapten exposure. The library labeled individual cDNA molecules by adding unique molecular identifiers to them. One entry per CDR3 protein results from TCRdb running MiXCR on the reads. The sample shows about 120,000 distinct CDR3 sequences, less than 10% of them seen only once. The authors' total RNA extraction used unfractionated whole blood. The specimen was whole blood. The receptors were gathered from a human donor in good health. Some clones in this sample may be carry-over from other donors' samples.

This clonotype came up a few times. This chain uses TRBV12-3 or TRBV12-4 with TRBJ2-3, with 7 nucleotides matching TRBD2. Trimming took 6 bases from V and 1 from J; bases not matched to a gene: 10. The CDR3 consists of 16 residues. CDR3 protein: CASSRPLAVGTDTQYF. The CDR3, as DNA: TGTGCCAGCAGCCGACCGCTAGCGGTGGGCACAGATACGCAGTATTTT.

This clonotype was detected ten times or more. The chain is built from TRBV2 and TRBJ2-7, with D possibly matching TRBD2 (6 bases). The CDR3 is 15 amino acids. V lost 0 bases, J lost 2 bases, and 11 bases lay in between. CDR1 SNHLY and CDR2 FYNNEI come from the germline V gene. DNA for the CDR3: TGTGCCAGCAGTGAAGCGCTTGGGGGGACCTACGAGCAGTACTTC. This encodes CASSEALGGTYEQYF.

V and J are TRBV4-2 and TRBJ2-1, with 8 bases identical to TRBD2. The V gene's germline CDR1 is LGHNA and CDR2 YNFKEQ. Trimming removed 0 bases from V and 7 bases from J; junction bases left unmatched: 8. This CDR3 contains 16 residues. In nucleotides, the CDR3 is TGTGCCAGCAGCCAAGACGGGAGGGCCAGGGAAAATGAGCAGTTCTTC. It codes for CASSQDGRARENEQFF.

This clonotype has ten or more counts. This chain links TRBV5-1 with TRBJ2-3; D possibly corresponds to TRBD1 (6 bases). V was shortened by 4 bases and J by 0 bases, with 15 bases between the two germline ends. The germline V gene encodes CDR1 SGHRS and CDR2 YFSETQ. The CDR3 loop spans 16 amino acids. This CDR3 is CASSPRTASSTDTQYF. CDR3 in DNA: TGCGCCAGCAGCCCCAGGACAGCTTCTAGCACAGATACGCAGTATTTT.

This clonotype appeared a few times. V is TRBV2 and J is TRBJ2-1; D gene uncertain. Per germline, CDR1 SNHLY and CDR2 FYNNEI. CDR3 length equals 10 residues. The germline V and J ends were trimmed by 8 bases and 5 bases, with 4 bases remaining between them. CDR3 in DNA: TGTGCCAGCGGGGACAATGAGCAGTTCTTC. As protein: CASGDNEQFF.

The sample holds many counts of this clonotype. Written as DNA, the CDR3 is TGTGCCAGCAGTTTAAGGAATCAGGAGAACACTGAAGCTTTCTTT. Its protein product is CASSLRNQENTEAFF. The chain has TRBV12-3 or TRBV12-4 and TRBJ1-1; no definite D call. V lost 2 bases and J 1 base, leaving 11 bases between the germline ends. The CDR3 is made up of 15 amino acids.

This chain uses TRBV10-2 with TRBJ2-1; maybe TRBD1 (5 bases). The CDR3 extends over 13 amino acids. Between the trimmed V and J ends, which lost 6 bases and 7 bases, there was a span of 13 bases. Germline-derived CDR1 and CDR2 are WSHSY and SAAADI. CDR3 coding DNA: TGCGCCAGCAGGACAGTACCCCCTAATGAGCAGTTCTTC. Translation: CASRTVPPNEQFF.

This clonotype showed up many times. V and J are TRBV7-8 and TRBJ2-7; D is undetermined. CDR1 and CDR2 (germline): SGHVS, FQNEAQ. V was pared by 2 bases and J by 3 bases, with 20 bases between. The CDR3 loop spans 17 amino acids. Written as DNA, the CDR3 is TGTGCCAGCAGCTTATCAAGGGCCATTGGTGATTACTACGAGCAGTACTTC. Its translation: CASSLSRAIGDYYEQYF.

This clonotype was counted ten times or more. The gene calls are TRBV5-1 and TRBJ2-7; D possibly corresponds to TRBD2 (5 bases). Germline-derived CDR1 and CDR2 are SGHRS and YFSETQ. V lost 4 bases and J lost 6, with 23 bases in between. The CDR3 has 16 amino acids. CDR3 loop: CASSVRDLRGKGEQYF. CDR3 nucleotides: TGCGCCAGCAGCGTACGCGATCTCCGGGGTAAGGGCGAGCAGTACTTC.

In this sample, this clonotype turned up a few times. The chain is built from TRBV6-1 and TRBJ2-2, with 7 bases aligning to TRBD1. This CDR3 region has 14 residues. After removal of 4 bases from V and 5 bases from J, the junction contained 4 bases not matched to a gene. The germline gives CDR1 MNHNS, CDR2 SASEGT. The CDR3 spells CASSGTGFTGELFF. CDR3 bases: TGTGCCAGCAGTGGGACAGGATTTACCGGGGAGCTGTTTTTT.

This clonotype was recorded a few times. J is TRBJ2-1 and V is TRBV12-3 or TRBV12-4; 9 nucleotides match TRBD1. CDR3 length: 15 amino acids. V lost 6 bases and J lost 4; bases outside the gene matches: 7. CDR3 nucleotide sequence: TGTGCCAGCAGATCAAACAGGGGGCTGTACAATGAGCAGTTCTTC. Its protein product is CASRSNRGLYNEQFF.

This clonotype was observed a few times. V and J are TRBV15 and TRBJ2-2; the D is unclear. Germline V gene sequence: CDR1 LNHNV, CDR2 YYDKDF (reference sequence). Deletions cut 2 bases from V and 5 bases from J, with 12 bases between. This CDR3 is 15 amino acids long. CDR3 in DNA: TGTGCCACCAGCAGATTACAGTACAGTACCGGGGAGCTGTTTTTT. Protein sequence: CATSRLQYSTGELFF. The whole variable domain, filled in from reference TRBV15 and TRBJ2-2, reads DAMVIQNPRYQVTQFGKPVTLSCSQTLNHNVMYWYQQKSSQAPKLLFHYYDKDFNNEADTPDNFQSRRPNTSFCFLDIRSPGLGDTAMYLCATSRLQYSTGELFFGEGSRLTVL.

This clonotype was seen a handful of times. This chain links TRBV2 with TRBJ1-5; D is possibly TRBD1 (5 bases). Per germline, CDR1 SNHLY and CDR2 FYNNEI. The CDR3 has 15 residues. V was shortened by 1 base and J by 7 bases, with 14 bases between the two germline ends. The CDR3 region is CASSEVWIGEQPQHF. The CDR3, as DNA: TGTGCCAGCAGTGAAGTTTGGATAGGGGAGCAGCCCCAGCATTTT. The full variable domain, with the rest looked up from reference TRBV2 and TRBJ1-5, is EPEVTQTPSHQVTQMGQEVILRCVPISNHLYFYWYRQILGQKVEFLVSFYNNEISEKSEIFDDQFSVERPDGSNFTLKIRSTKLEDSAMYFCASSEVWIGEQPQHFGDGTRLSIL.

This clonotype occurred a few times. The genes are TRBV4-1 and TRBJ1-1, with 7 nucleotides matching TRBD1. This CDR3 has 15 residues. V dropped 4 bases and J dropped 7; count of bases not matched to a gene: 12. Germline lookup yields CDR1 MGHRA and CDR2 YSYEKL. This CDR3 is CASSRPGQRRDEAFF. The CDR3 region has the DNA TGCGCCAGCAGCCGCCCGGGACAGCGTCGTGATGAAGCTTTCTTT.

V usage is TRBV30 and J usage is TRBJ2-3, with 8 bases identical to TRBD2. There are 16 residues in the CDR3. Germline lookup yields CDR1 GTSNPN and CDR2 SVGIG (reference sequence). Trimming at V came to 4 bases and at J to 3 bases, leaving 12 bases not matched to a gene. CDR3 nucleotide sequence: TGTGCCTGGAAATCCGGGGGGGGTTGGTTGACAGATACGCAGTATTTT. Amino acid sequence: CAWKSGGGWLTDTQYF.

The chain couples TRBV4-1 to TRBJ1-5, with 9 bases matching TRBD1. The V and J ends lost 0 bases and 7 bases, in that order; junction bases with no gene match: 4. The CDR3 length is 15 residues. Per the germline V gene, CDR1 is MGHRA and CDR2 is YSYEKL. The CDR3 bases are TGCGCCAGCAGCCAAGAGAGACAGGGGGAACAGCCCCAGCATTTT. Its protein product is CASSQERQGEQPQHF.

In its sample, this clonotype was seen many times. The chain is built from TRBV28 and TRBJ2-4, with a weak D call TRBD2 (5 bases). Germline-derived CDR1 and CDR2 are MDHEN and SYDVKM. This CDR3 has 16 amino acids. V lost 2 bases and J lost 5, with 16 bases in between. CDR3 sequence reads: CASSLIISGSENIQYF. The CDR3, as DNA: TGTGCCAGCAGTTTAATTATCTCGGGATCGGAAAACATTCAGTACTTC.

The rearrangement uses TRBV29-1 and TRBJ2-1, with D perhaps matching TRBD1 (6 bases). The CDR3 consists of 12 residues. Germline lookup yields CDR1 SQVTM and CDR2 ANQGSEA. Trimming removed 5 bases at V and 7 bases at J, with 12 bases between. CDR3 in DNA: TGCAGCGTTTCCTGGACAGTTAATGAGCAGTTCTTC. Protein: CSVSWTVNEQFF.

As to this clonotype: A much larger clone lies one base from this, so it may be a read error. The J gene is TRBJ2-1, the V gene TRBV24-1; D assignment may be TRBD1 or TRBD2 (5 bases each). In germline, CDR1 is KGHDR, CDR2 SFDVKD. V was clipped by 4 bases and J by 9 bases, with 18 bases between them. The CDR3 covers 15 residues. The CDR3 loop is CATSETRDDHSEQFF. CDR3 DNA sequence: TGTGCCACCAGTGAAACCCGGGACGACCACAGTGAGCAGTTCTTC.

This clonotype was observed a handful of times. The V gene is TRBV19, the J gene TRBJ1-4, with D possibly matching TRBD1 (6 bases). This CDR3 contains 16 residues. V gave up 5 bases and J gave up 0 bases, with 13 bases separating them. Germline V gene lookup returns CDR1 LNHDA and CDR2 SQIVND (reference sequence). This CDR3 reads CASSRRDTATNEKLFF. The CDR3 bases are TGTGCCAGTAGTCGTCGGGACACTGCAACTAATGAAAAACTGTTTTTT.

The CDR3 DNA sequence: TGTGCCAGCCTAATAGCACAGGGGGGGAACTATGGCTACACCTTC. This sequence encodes CASLIAQGGNYGYTF. The chain combines TRBV7-9 with TRBJ1-2; 8 bases line up with TRBD1. The germline gives CDR1 SEHNR, CDR2 FQNEAQ (reference sequence). The CDR3 has 15 amino acids. V was pared by 8 bases and J by 2 bases, with 10 bases of the junction left unmatched.

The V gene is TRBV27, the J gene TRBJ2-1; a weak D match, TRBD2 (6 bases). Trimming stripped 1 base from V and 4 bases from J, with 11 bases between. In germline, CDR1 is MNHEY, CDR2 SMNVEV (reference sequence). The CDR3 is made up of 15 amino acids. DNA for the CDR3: TGTGCCAGCAGTTTATTGAGGGGAGGTTACAATGAGCAGTTCTTC. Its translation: CASSLLRGGYNEQFF.

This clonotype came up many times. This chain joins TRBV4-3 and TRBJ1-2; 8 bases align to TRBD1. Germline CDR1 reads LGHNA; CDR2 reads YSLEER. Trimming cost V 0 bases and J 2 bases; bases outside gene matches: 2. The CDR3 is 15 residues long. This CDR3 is CASSQDRGLNYGYTF. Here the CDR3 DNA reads TGCGCCAGCAGCCAAGACAGGGGGCTAAACTATGGCTACACCTTC.

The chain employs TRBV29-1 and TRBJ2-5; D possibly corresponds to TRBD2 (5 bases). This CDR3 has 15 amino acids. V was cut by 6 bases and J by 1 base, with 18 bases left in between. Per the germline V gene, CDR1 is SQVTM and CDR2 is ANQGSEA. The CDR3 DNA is TGCAGCGTAACCTACCGGGTTAGCGCCCAAGAGACCCAGTACTTC. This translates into CSVTYRVSAQETQYF.

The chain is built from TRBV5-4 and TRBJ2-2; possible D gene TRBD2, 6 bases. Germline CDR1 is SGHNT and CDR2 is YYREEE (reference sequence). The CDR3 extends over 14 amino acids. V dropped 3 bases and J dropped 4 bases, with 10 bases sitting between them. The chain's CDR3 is CASSSGLATGELFF. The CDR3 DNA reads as TGTGCCAGCAGCTCGGGACTTGCCACCGGGGAGCTGTTTTTT.

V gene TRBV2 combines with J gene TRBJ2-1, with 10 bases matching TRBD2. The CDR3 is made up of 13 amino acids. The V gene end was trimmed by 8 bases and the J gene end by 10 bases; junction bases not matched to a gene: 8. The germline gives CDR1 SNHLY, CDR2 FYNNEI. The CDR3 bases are TGTGCCAGCGCCGGGACTAGCGTTTTGGAGCAGTTCTTC. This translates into CASAGTSVLEQFF.